The following is a T cell receptor beta chain sequence with its context. The record originates from a study of shared clonotypes between healthy human individuals. The CDR3 is made up of 14 amino acids. CDR1 and CDR2 from the germline V gene are SEHNR and FQNEAQ (reference sequence). V shed 3 bases, J shed 8 bases, and the junction held 5 bases outside the gene matches. Assay used: immunoSEQ multiplex PCR; TCRdb lists only in-frame clones, some missing. The sample carries about 99,000 clones, roughly 50% recorded once. This TCR derives from a woman aged 40 to 50 in good health. Some clones in this sample may be carry-over from other donors' samples. The material sequenced was PBMCs. V usage is TRBV7-9 and J usage is TRBJ1-4; 8 positions match TRBD1. The CDR3 region has the DNA TGTGCCAGCAGCTTTGGACAGGGTAGGGAAAAACTGTTTTTT. Its translation is CASSFGQGREKLFF.